This record covers a single T cell receptor beta chain. Its antigen remains unidentified. Produced via immunoSEQ multiplex PCR; TCRdb's table is partial and in-frame only. The sample yields tens of thousands of clones, approximately 95% seen once. Time point denoted: new active TB diagnosis, blood taken before or within 7 days of starting treatment. Each donor contributed 90,000 to 100,000 T cells on average, unsorted. The CDR3 has 13 residues. CDR1 is KGHSH, CDR2 LQKENI, per germline. V was trimmed by 10 bases and J by 2 bases, leaving 15 bases between them. The sample belongs to a study of T cells in tuberculosis. Broader study findings: Smaller distances to GMM-specific TCRs suggested their expansion in active tuberculosis.

The sample here was PBMCs, taken at tuberculosis diagnosis. This receptor was obtained from an adult with tuberculosis. This rearrangement joins TRBV18 to TRBJ2-7; TRBD2 might be the D (5 bases). CDR3 nucleotide sequence: TGTGCCACTCGCCCGCGGGCTACCTACGAGCAGTACTTC. Protein product: CATRPRATYEQYF.